The sample holds many counts of the clone carrying this T cell receptor (beta chain). Its specificity is unknown. J was trimmed by 2 bases and V by 0 bases; bases with no gene match: 7. Germline V gene sequence: CDR1 SGHRS, CDR2 YFSETQ. The CDR3 covers 17 residues. These data originate in a study of glioma-infiltrating T cells. Notes on the study in general: Gliomas, especially low-grade, showed above-expected tissue-blood divergence; non-neoplastic patients showed below.

TCR alpha and beta CDR3 regions were amplified from RNA using iRepertoire nested multiplex PCR. TCRdb reanalysed the multiplex PCR reads using MiXCR and keeps one entry per CDR3 protein. The table shows 90,000 to 100,000 distinct CDR3 sequences, with around 42% occurring only once. This TCR came from a human donor with low-grade glioma or glioblastoma, undergoing nonglioma brain surgery, or in good health (not recorded which). The genes are TRBV5-1 and TRBJ2-3; 9 nucleotides line up with TRBD2. Input material: glioma tissue, nonneoplastic brain tissue, or PBMCs (not recorded which). CDR3 loop: CASSLADGGGATDTQYF. The CDR3 nucleotides are TGCGCCAGCAGCTTGGCGGACGGCGGGGGGGCCACAGATACGCAGTATTTT. The full variable domain, rest sourced from reference TRBV5-1 and TRBJ2-3, is KAGVTQTPRYLIKTRGQQVTLSCSPISGHRSVSWYQQTPGQGLQFLFEYFSETQRNKGNFPGRFSGRQFSNSRSEMNVSTLELGDSALYLCASSLADGGGATDTQYFGPGTRLTVL.